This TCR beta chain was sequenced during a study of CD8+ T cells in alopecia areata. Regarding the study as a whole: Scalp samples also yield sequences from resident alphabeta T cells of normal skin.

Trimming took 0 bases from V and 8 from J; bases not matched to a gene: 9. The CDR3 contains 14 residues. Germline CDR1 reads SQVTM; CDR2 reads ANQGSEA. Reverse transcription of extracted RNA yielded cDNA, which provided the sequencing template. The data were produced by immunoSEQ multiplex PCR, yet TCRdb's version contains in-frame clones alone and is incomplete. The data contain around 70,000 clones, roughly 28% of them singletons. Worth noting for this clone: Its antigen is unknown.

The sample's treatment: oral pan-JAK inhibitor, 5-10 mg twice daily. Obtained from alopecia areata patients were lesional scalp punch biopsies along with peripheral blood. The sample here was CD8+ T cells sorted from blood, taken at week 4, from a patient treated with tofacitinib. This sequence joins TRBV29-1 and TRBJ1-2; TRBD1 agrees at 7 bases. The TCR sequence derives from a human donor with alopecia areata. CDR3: CSVEETTGQRGYTF. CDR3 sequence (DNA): TGCAGCGTTGAAGAAACGACAGGGCAAAGAGGCTACACCTTC.